The 5 T cell receptor beta chains below all came from one sample that was sequenced in a study of tumor-infiltrating lymphocytes in glioblastoma multiforme. Three nested ARM-PCR rounds with V-beta and C-beta primers built TCRB libraries. TCRdb re-derived calls from the multiplex PCR reads in MiXCR, one entry per CDR3 protein. Of some 15,000 distinct CDR3 sequences listed, 65% to 85% are singletons. Sequenced: brain tumor tissue. These receptors originate from a male donor with glioblastoma.

This clonotype appeared a single time. An end of the junction differs from the germline gene, which may be a read error. The chain has TRBV6-6 and TRBJ2-1; D remains ambiguous. CDR1 and CDR2 from the germline V gene are MNHNY and SVGAGI (reference sequence). The CDR3 is 14 amino acids. The DNA for the CDR3 is TGTGCCAGCAGTTACTCCACTTATAACAATGATCAGTTCTTC. This gives the protein CASSYSTYNNDQFF.

Comments on this clonotype: It is likely a read error, because the conserved phenylalanine at the end of the CDR3 is missing. This chain joins TRBV6-5 and TRBJ2-1; TRBD2 might be the D (6 bases). V lost 0 bases to trimming and J lost 9 bases, with 9 bases between them. Germline V gene data show CDR1 as MNHEY and CDR2 as SVGAGI. The CDR3 sequence is 13 residues long. CDR3 residues: CASSYSGGGEQFS. The CDR3 coding sequence is TGTGCCAGCAGTTACTCTGGGGGAGGTGAGCAGTTCTCC.

This chain links TRBV11-2 with TRBJ2-3, with no clear D. This CDR3 has 14 amino acids. Germline assignment: CDR1 SGHAT and CDR2 FQNNGV. Trimming left V 7 bases short and J 5 bases short, with 16 bases between. CDR3 region: CASTPRRFRDTQYF. The CDR3 bases are TGTGCCAGCACCCCGAGACGGTTCAGAGATACGCAGTATTTT.

A note on this clonotype: This likely comes from a read error, as the CDR3 has no conserved phenylalanine or tryptophan at its end. CDR3 bases: TGTGCCAGCAGTAACCCCGGGTACGAGCAGTACCTC. This encodes CASSNPGYEQYL. The V and J genes are TRBV9 and TRBJ2-7; no firm D call. Trimming removed 5 bases at V and 4 bases at J, with 10 bases between. Per germline, CDR1 SGDLS and CDR2 YYNGEE. The CDR3 loop spans 12 amino acids.

The genes are TRBV20-1 and TRBJ2-7; tentatively, D is TRBD1 or TRBD2 (5 bases each). Germline CDR1 and CDR2: DFQATT and SNEGSKA (reference sequence). Trimming cost V 3 bases and J 1 base, with 13 bases left between them. This CDR3 is built from 14 residues. In DNA, the CDR3 is TGCAGTGCTAGTTCCGGGACCACATCCTACGAGCAGTACTTC. The encoded protein is CSASSGTTSYEQYF.